A single sample is the source of the 26 T cell receptor beta chains below, sequenced in a study of cytomegalovirus exposure and HLA in healthy donors. Sequencing used immunoSEQ multiplex PCR; TCRdb keeps in-frame clones, though not all of them. The repertoire holds about 160,000 clones, with just under 90% as singletons. The sample comprised PBMCs. Receptors originate from a man between 18 and 29 years old in good health and CMV-seropositive.

J is TRBJ2-6 and V is TRBV30, with D perhaps TRBD1 (6 bases). V was trimmed by 5 bases and J by 2 bases, leaving 10 bases between them. CDR3 length: 14 residues. Germline-derived CDR1 and CDR2 are GTSNPN and SVGIG (reference sequence). As DNA, the CDR3 is TGTGCCTGGTCCCAGGGGACTGGGGCCAACGTCCTGACTTTC. The encoded protein is CAWSQGTGANVLTF.

The J gene is TRBJ1-1, the V gene TRBV28, with no clear D. The CDR3 loop spans 16 amino acids. Between the trimmed V and J ends, which lost 3 bases and 1 base, there was a span of 15 bases. CDR1 is MDHEN, CDR2 SYDVKM, per germline. The CDR3 here is CASSLRWQTKNTEAFF. In DNA form, the CDR3 reads TGTGCCAGCAGTTTGAGGTGGCAGACTAAGAACACTGAAGCTTTCTTT.

The V gene is TRBV7-9, the J gene TRBJ1-2; D gene unclear. This CDR3 region has 15 residues. Germline-derived CDR1 and CDR2 are SEHNR and FQNEAQ (reference sequence). V dropped 3 bases and J dropped 2 bases, with 13 bases sitting between them. CDR3 protein: CASSLPGGLNYGYTF. As DNA, the CDR3 is TGTGCCAGCAGCTTGCCTGGTGGCTTGAACTATGGCTACACCTTC.

The rearrangement joins TRBV28 to TRBJ1-3; D gene ambiguous. V lost 6 bases and J lost 9, with 18 bases in between. This CDR3 comprises 14 residues. The germline gives CDR1 MDHEN, CDR2 SYDVKM. The CDR3 nucleotides read TGTGCCAGCAGCTCCCGGAACCTCCGCGGCACCATATATTTT. Translated, it gives CASSSRNLRGTIYF. Variable domain in full (rest from reference TRBV28 and TRBJ1-3): DVKVTQSSRYLVKRTGEKVFLECVQDMDHENMFWYRQDPGLGLRLIYFSYDVKMKEKGDIPEGYSVSREKKERFSLILESASTNQTSMYLCASSSRNLRGTIYFGEGSWLTVV.

The V and J genes are TRBV5-4 and TRBJ2-1; 8 bases line up with TRBD1. CDR3 size: 16 residues. The V gene end was trimmed by 4 bases and the J gene end by 15 bases; junction bases not matched to a gene: 21. Germline loops: CDR1 SGHNT, CDR2 YYREEE (reference sequence). Written as DNA, the CDR3 is TGTGCCAGCAGCCAGGGGCTTGGGACAGGTCTTGTTGCTCGGTTCTTC. It yields the protein CASSQGLGTGLVARFF.

The rearrangement uses TRBV27 and TRBJ2-1; 9 bases are shared with TRBD1. This CDR3 has 15 residues. The V segment lost 6 bases and the J segment 6 bases; nucleotides outside the gene matches: 9. Germline-derived CDR1 and CDR2 are MNHEY and SMNVEV (reference sequence). CDR3 DNA sequence: TGTGCCAGCAGGGGATTAACAGGGGGCATCAATGAGCAGTTCTTC. This sequence encodes CASRGLTGGINEQFF.

V gene TRBV21-1 combines with J gene TRBJ2-2; the D call of TRBD2 is as the table states it, not checked on the DNA. TRBV21-1 has pseudogene status. The CDR3 contains 21 residues. CDR3 loop: CASSKDSPQAGGLGNTGELFF. In nucleotides, the CDR3 is TGTGCCAGCAGCAAAGATTCGCCCCAGGCGGGAGGGCTAGGGAACACCGGGGAGCTGTTTTTT.

This sequence joins TRBV7-2 and TRBJ1-1; D possibly corresponds to TRBD1 (5 bases). Trimming left V 7 bases short and J 3 bases short, with 15 bases between. The CDR3 length is 14 residues. From germline, CDR1 is SGHTA and CDR2 FQGNSA. CDR3 amino acids: CASTWGGVDTEAFF. The CDR3, as DNA: TGTGCCAGCACCTGGGGGGGAGTCGACACTGAAGCTTTCTTT.

The rearrangement joins TRBV2 to TRBJ2-7, with TRBD2 as a possible D gene (6 bases). Germline V lookup: CDR1 SNHLY, CDR2 FYNNEI. The CDR3 sequence is 14 residues long. V was cut by 4 bases and J by 1 base, with 11 bases left in between. DNA of the CDR3: TGTGCCAGCAGTGGTCGGGAGAGGTCCTACGAGCAGTACTTC. This codes for CASSGRERSYEQYF.

The chain employs TRBV5-8 and TRBJ2-5; D is undetermined. CDR3 length: 11 residues. Germline-derived CDR1 and CDR2 are SGHTS and YDEGEE. V lost 4 bases, J lost 5 bases, and 6 bases lay in between. In nucleotides, the CDR3 is TGTGCCAGCAGCACGGTTGAGACCCAGTACTTC. It yields the protein CASSTVETQYF. Combining the CDR3 with reference TRBV5-8 and TRBJ2-5 gives the whole variable domain EAGVTQSPTHLIKTRGQQATLRCSPISGHTSVYWYQQALGLGLQFLLWYDEGEERNRGNFPPRFSGRQFPNYSSELNVNALELEDSALYLCASSTVETQYFGPGTRLLVL.

The chain is built from TRBV20-1 and TRBJ2-7, with D tentatively TRBD1 (6 bases). V was pared by 3 bases and J by 7 bases, with 10 bases between. This CDR3 spans 11 amino acids. Germline lookup yields CDR1 DFQATT and CDR2 SNEGSKA (reference sequence). CDR3 region: CSASPRGEQYF. DNA for the CDR3: TGCAGTGCTAGCCCTAGGGGGGAGCAGTACTTC.

V gene TRBV6-1 combines with J gene TRBJ2-3, with TRBD2 matching 10 bases. The CDR3 sequence is 15 residues long. V lost 5 bases, J lost 0 bases, and 2 bases stayed unmatched. Per the germline V gene, CDR1 is MNHNS and CDR2 is SASEGT. CDR3 sequence reads: CASSPLAGSTDTQYF. Written as DNA, the CDR3 is TGTGCCAGCAGTCCACTAGCGGGAAGCACAGATACGCAGTATTTT.

V usage is TRBV19 and J usage is TRBJ2-2; the D gene is possibly TRBD2 (6 bases). Germline CDR1 and CDR2: LNHDA and SQIVND (reference sequence). The CDR3 sequence is 14 residues long. The V end was cut by 4 bases, the J end by 3 bases, with 9 bases between. The CDR3, as DNA: TGTGCCAGTAGTAGCGGGAAGGACACCGGGGAGCTGTTTTTT. This encodes CASSSGKDTGELFF.

This chain joins TRBV9 and TRBJ2-1; 8 bases agree with TRBD2. Germline trimming cut 0 bases from V and 8 bases from J; bases unmatched to any gene: 10. CDR1 and CDR2 (germline): SGDLS, YYNGEE. This CDR3 comprises 16 residues. The CDR3 spells CASSVVAGGPYHEQFF. DNA of the CDR3: TGTGCCAGCAGCGTAGTGGCGGGAGGACCTTACCATGAGCAGTTCTTC.

J is TRBJ2-7 and V is TRBV15; D is unclear. Germline V gives CDR1 LNHNV, CDR2 YYDKDF (reference sequence). The CDR3 sequence is 14 residues long. Trimming left V 3 bases short and J 2 bases short, with 11 bases between. CDR3 coding DNA: TGTGCCACCAGCAGGGTACCTATGACCTACGAGCAGTACTTC. This translates into CATSRVPMTYEQYF. Combining the CDR3 with reference TRBV15 and TRBJ2-7 gives the whole variable domain DAMVIQNPRYQVTQFGKPVTLSCSQTLNHNVMYWYQQKSSQAPKLLFHYYDKDFNNEADTPDNFQSRRPNTSFCFLDIRSPGLGDTAMYLCATSRVPMTYEQYFGPGTRLTVT.

The rearrangement uses TRBV2 and TRBJ2-7, with 9 bases fitting TRBD1. The CDR3 runs to 15 residues. V dropped 6 bases and J dropped 5; count of bases not matched to a gene: 11. CDR1 is SNHLY, CDR2 FYNNEI, per germline. The DNA of the CDR3 is TGTGCCAGCAGCCCTGACAGGGGGGCGGCCCACGAGCAGTACTTC. This translates into CASSPDRGAAHEQYF.

This rearrangement joins TRBV7-9 to TRBJ2-3; possible D gene TRBD1, 7 bases. Looked up from germline, CDR1 is SEHNR and CDR2 is FQNEAQ (reference sequence). The CDR3 contains 16 residues. V shed 1 base and J shed 2 bases, with 13 bases lying between them. CDR3 sequence (DNA): TGTGCCAGCAGCTTAGATCCCAGGGGGGCCACAGATACGCAGTATTTT. Its protein is CASSLDPRGATDTQYF.

The chain is built from TRBV4-1 and TRBJ2-7, with TRBD1 matching over 10 bases. This CDR3 is 15 amino acids long. The V gene end was trimmed by 3 bases and the J gene end by 2 bases; junction bases not matched to a gene: 4. Looked up from germline, CDR1 is MGHRA and CDR2 is YSYEKL. CDR3 region: CASSQGTGAPYEQYF. The CDR3, as DNA: TGCGCCAGCAGCCAGGGGACAGGGGCCCCCTACGAGCAGTACTTC.

The chain joins TRBV7-9 to TRBJ1-2, with 9 bases lining up with TRBD1. The CDR3 consists of 15 residues. After removal of 4 bases from V and 4 bases from J, the junction contained 7 bases not matched to a gene. Germline V gene sequence: CDR1 SEHNR, CDR2 FQNEAQ (reference sequence). CDR3 nucleotide sequence: TGTGCCAGCAGCTATCCGGGACAGGGCGGCTATGGCTACACCTTC. Translation: CASSYPGQGGYGYTF.

The chain is built from TRBV7-8 and TRBJ2-7; perhaps TRBD2 as D (6 bases). The length of the CDR3 is 11 residues. Germline values: CDR1 SGHVS, CDR2 FQNEAQ. V was pared by 8 bases and J by 5 bases, with 10 bases between. DNA for the CDR3: TGTGCCAGCTCCTGGGGGGACGAGCAGTACTTC. Translating it yields CASSWGDEQYF.

V is TRBV10-3 and J is TRBJ2-7; 8 bases are a match to TRBD2. Germline CDR1 and CDR2: ENHRY and SYGVKD. V gave up 4 bases and J gave up 2 bases; unmatched junction bases: 4. CDR3 size: 14 residues. In nucleotides, the CDR3 is TGTGCCATCAGTGTCCCGGGACTAGCCTACGAGCAGTACTTC. This gives the protein CAISVPGLAYEQYF.

CDR3 sequence reads: CAISPGQGVGYGYTF. As DNA, the CDR3 is TGTGCCATCAGCCCTGGACAGGGGGTTGGCTATGGCTACACCTTC. The V and J genes are TRBV10-3 and TRBJ1-2; 10 bases are a match to TRBD1. V lost 6 bases, J lost 4 bases, and 8 bases stayed unmatched. CDR3 size: 15 residues. Germline CDR1 and CDR2: ENHRY and SYGVKD.

This rearrangement joins TRBV4-2 to TRBJ2-7, with a tentative D call TRBD2 (5 bases). Germline lookup yields CDR1 LGHNA and CDR2 YNFKEQ. V lost 5 bases and J 3 bases, leaving 11 bases between the germline ends. This CDR3 comprises 13 residues. DNA of the CDR3: TGTGCCAGCAGCTCCTCACGGGGCTACGAGCAGTACTTC. Protein sequence: CASSSSRGYEQYF.

The V call is TRBV29-1, the J call TRBJ2-1, with TRBD2 matching over 13 bases. The CDR3 is made up of 16 amino acids. The V gene end was trimmed by 7 bases and the J gene end by 8 bases; junction bases not matched to a gene: 14. The V gene's germline CDR1 is SQVTM and CDR2 ANQGSEA. The CDR3 DNA follows: TGCAGCGCCTCCTACGATGGGACTAGCGGGACTTATGAGCAGTTCTTC. Encoded protein: CSASYDGTSGTYEQFF.

The genes are TRBV4-1 and TRBJ1-3; 7 nucleotides align to TRBD1. There are 15 residues in the CDR3. The germline gives CDR1 MGHRA, CDR2 YSYEKL. V lost 3 bases to trimming and J lost 5 bases; unmatched junction nucleotides: 7. CDR3 in DNA: TGCGCCAGCAGCCAGACCGGGACAGCCAGAAACACCATATATTTT. This encodes CASSQTGTARNTIYF.

The V call is TRBV27, the J call TRBJ2-7, with TRBD1 matching over 9 bases. The germline V gene has CDR1 MNHEY and CDR2 SMNVEV (reference sequence). V was clipped by 2 bases and J by 4 bases; unmatched bases: 9. The CDR3 extends over 16 amino acids. The CDR3 nucleotides read TGTGCCAGCAGTTTACGGGGACAGGGTGGCGCTTACGAGCAGTACTTC. It is translated as CASSLRGQGGAYEQYF.